This is a list of T cell receptor beta chains from one sample in a study of CD8+CD57+ T cells in acquired aplastic anemia. A single record per CDR3 protein comes from TCRdb applying MiXCR to the reads. Of some 68,000 distinct CDR3 sequences listed, roughly half are singletons. The sequencing input was sorted CD4+, CD8+, or CD8+CD57+ T cells (not recorded which) from PBMCs. These receptors were collected from a human donor in good health, serving as a control. Each CDR3 is given with its conserved first and last residue. D genes are given only for firm matches. Clone size is stated in some rows and not others, as once, few, many or a class when expanded.

TRBJ2-3,NA,TRBD2,TRBV28,CASSLRREGRGNTQYF,TGTGCCAGCAGTTTAAGACGGGAGGGCCGGGGAAATACGCAGTATTTT
TRBJ2-7,few,NA,TRBV29-1,CSVLGREPSNEQYF,TGCAGCGTTCTAGGCAGGGAGCCTTCCAACGAGCAGTACTTC
TRBJ1-2,NA,NA,TRBV5-8,CASSPGRVANYGYTF,TGTGCCAGCAGCCCCGGACGGGTGGCTAACTATGGCTACACCTTC
TRBJ1-2,many,NA,TRBV5-4,CASSFGTGSHGYTF,TGTGCCAGCAGCTTCGGTACAGGGAGCCATGGCTACACCTTC
TRBJ1-3,NA,TRBD1,TRBV10-1,CASSAGGSGNTIYF,TGCGCCAGCAGTGCAGGGGGCTCTGGAAACACCATATATTTT
TRBJ1-1,many,NA,TRBV5-1,CASSLGVGRSDTEAFF,TGCGCCAGCAGCTTGGGTGTAGGGAGATCGGACACTGAAGCTTTCTTT
TRBJ2-7,few,NA,TRBV10-3,CAISETSYEQYF,TGTGCCATCAGCGAAACTTCCTACGAGCAGTACTTC
TRBJ1-5,NA,NA,TRBV7-2,CASSPQDGPQPQHF,TGTGCCAGCAGCCCCCAAGATGGACCCCAGCCCCAGCATTTT
TRBJ1-6,NA,NA,TRBV7-8,CASSSGGALHF,TGTGCCAGCAGCTCCGGGGGGGCCCTCCACTTT
TRBJ1-6,NA,NA,TRBV2,CASSGGPLSPLHF,TGTGCCAGCAGCGGGGGCCCCCTTTCACCCCTCCACTTT
TRBJ2-2,NA,NA,TRBV12-5,CASGNTGELFF,TGTGCTAGTGGCAACACCGGGGAGCTGTTTTTT
TRBJ2-1,NA,NA,TRBV7-9,CASSLLDEQFF,TGTGCCAGCAGCTTACTGGATGAGCAGTTCTTC
TRBJ1-5,NA,TRBD1,TRBV7-8,CASSLADRGNQPQHF,TGTGCCAGCAGCTTAGCAGACAGGGGCAATCAGCCCCAGCATTTT
TRBJ1-3,many,NA,TRBV20-1,CSARLGRNGNTIYF,TGCAGTGCTAGGCTGGGGCGGAATGGAAACACCATATATTTT
TRBJ1-6,NA,TRBD1,TRBV12-3/TRBV12-4,CASSPGQGRSPLHF,TGTGCCAGCAGTCCGGGACAGGGGCGTTCACCCCTCCACTTT
TRBJ1-5,NA,TRBD1,TRBV6-4,CASSARQGNNQPQHF,TGTGCCAGCAGTGCAAGACAGGGAAACAATCAGCCCCAGCATTTT
TRBJ2-7,NA,NA,TRBV5-8,CASRGGPLSYEQYF,TGTGCCAGCAGGGGAGGTCCGCTTTCCTACGAGCAGTACTTC
TRBJ2-7,once,TRBD1,TRBV4-2,CASSRKAGTGLYEQYF,TGTGCCAGCAGCCGGAAAGCCGGGACAGGGTTGTACGAGCAGTACTTC
TRBJ2-5,NA,NA,TRBV2,CASTITGNQETQYF,TGTGCCAGCACTATTACAGGGAACCAAGAGACCCAGTACTTC
TRBJ2-7,NA,TRBD1,TRBV13,CASRDGGTGAYEQYF,TGTGCCAGCAGAGACGGCGGGACAGGGGCCTACGAGCAGTACTTC
TRBJ2-7,NA,NA,TRBV7-2,CASSESDLQQYF,TGTGCCAGCAGTGAATCTGACCTACAGCAGTACTTC
TRBJ1-6,once,NA,TRBV25-1,CASTPGANSPLHF,TGTGCCAGCACCCCGGGGGCGAATTCACCCCTCCACTTT
TRBJ2-3,NA,NA,TRBV10-3,CAISERGSTQYF,TGTGCCATCAGTGAGAGGGGAAGTACGCAGTATTTT
TRBJ1-2,NA,NA,TRBV11-1,CASGSDSLKSNYGYTF,TGTGCCAGCGGCTCGGACAGCTTGAAGTCTAACTATGGCTACACCTTC
TRBJ1-2,NA,NA,TRBV7-2,CASSRLYGYTF,TGTGCCAGCAGCAGACTCTATGGCTACACCTTC
TRBJ2-5,once,TRBD1,TRBV25-1,CASSEVRDRGEIQYF,TGTGCCAGCAGTGAGGTTCGGGACAGAGGAGAGATTCAGTACTTC
TRBJ2-7,many,NA,TRBV4-2,CASSSFRDFSYEQYF,TGTGCCAGCAGTAGCTTCCGGGACTTCTCCTACGAGCAGTACTTC
TRBJ1-1,once,NA,TRBV19,CASRDTPTEAFF,TGTGCCAGTAGAGACACTCCCACTGAAGCTTTCTTT
TRBJ1-2,NA,NA,TRBV29-1,CSAEGNYGYTF,TGCAGCGCCGAGGGGAACTATGGCTACACCTTC
TRBJ2-2,NA,TRBD2,TRBV24-1,CATRNSGTNTGELFF,TGTGCCACCCGTAATAGCGGGACGAACACCGGGGAGCTGTTTTTT
TRBJ1-2,NA,NA,TRBV6-1,CASSPGAQGYTF,TGTGCCAGCAGTCCCGGGGCACAAGGCTACACCTTC
TRBJ2-7,many,TRBD1,TRBV27,CASSQIGTGRDYEQYF,TGTGCCAGCAGTCAGATAGGGACAGGGAGGGACTACGAGCAGTACTTC
TRBJ1-4,few,NA,TRBV4-2,CASSQDLGFPNEKLFF,TGTGCCAGCAGCCAAGATTTAGGGTTTCCTAATGAAAAACTGTTTTTT
TRBJ2-2,many,NA,TRBV4-1,CASSQYSGELFF,TGCGCCAGCAGCCAATATTCCGGGGAGCTGTTTTTT
TRBJ2-1,NA,NA,TRBV19,CASSPYPQDGFGWNEQFF,TGTGCCAGTAGTCCATACCCCCAGGACGGCTTCGGCTGGAATGAGCAGTTCTTC
TRBJ1-1,NA,NA,TRBV2,CASQGDRKNTEAFF,TGTGCCAGCCAGGGAGACAGGAAGAACACTGAGGCTTTCTTT
TRBJ2-7,NA,TRBD2,TRBV5-6,CASSLWTSGKVEQYF,TGTGCCAGCAGCTTGTGGACTAGCGGGAAGGTCGAGCAGTACTTC
TRBJ1-5,NA,TRBD1,TRBV20-1,CSARLTGDQPQHF,TGCAGTGCTAGACTTACAGGGGATCAGCCCCAGCATTTT
TRBJ2-1,NA,NA,TRBV7-2,CASSPLNNGEQFF,TGTGCCAGCAGCCCCTTAAACAACGGAGAGCAGTTCTTC
TRBJ2-5,NA,NA,TRBV7-9,CATSSGETQYF,TGTGCCACCAGTTCGGGGGAGACCCAGTACTTC
TRBJ2-3,NA,NA,TRBV10-1,CASSADYTDTQYF,TGCGCCAGCAGTGCCGATTACACAGATACGCAGTATTTT
TRBJ2-1,NA,NA,TRBV24-1,CATSGGPSYNEQFF,TGTGCCACCAGTGGGGGACCTTCCTACAATGAGCAGTTCTTC